This T cell receptor (beta chain) was observed in a study of blood T cell repertoires in COVID-19 (dated by TCRdb to 2019 to 2021). For context, the study as a whole: Samples from collaborators originated in the United States, Italy and Spain and spanned both the acute and convalescent phases of COVID-19. The prospective study material was composed of cDNA or gDNA derived from T cells, B-cell-depleted T cells, or PBMCs. The dataset comprised deeply sampled blood TCRbeta repertoires from subjects exposed to, actively infected with, or recovered from COVID-19. The repertoires were released in a freely available public database intended as a resource for research on the immune response to SARS-CoV-2. The samples were drawn from the first 160 participants of the ongoing ImmuneRACE study and from roughly 1,300 subjects provided by 6 global collaborators. A de-identified subject ID, COVID-19 status, age in years and sex were almost always included in the sample metadata. Where HLA class I and class II types were available, the types were taken from metadata supplied by the sample provider, not from assay-based typing.

The germline V gene supplies CDR1 SGHRS and CDR2 YFSETQ. Relative to germline, V is missing 4 bases and J is missing 1 base, with 6 bases of the junction outside any gene match. The CDR3 numbers 16 residues from cysteine through phenylalanine. Of the read, only the CDR3 DNA is kept; its 48 bases are in frame from base 1. General findings and caveats noted by the study authors: Clinical and demographic metadata were provided uncurated, with the amount varying by source and participant.

Note on this clone: Its binding antigen is unknown. No qualities accompany the bases; no much larger clone lies one base away.

Participants in the prospective study were enrolled through a virtual design, were aged about 18 to 90 years, and lived in 20 to 30 United States geographic areas. Cohort assignment in the prospective study relied on participant-reported clinical history from a screening survey and a study questionnaire. ImmuneRACE Cohort 3 recovered participants were defined by two consecutive negative NP/OP PCR tests, healthcare professional clearance, or symptom resolution. In the prospective study, mobile phlebotomists collected whole blood, serum and a nasopharyngeal or oropharyngeal swab from each participant. Participants in the prospective study had the option to provide additional blood draws and questionnaires over a roughly 2-month period. Before DNA extraction, prospective study blood samples were shipped either frozen or at room temperature. TCRbeta CDR3 regions were amplified from genomic DNA by means of the immunoSEQ Assay, a bias-controlled multiplex PCR. Processing in the source paper ran as follows. Within the assay, amplification of reference gene primers was used to estimate how many nucleated cells each sample contained. Sequence reads were collapsed and filtered to measure the absolute abundance of every unique TCRbeta CDR3 rearrangement. For each sample, productive Simpson clonality was calculated by taking the square root of Simpson's diversity index across productive rearrangements. This immuneACCESS table, as held by TCRdb, lists in-frame sequences with V and J called but not all clones. Of the missing ones, under half trace to an unresolved V gene in checked studies; the others have no known cause. That table supplies the V and J calls and clone size; D and trimming were determined from the DNA. The sample table shows about 470,000 clones, and about 85% are seen once. The ten biggest clones cover about 0.7% of the sample.

The chain is assembled from TRBV5-1 and TRBJ1-3, with 9 bases matching TRBD1. Sequencing input: PBMCs or T cells enriched from blood (not recorded which). The TCR comes from a woman younger than 35 who had recovered from COVID-19. The CDR3 reads CASSRLQGASGNTIYF. The DNA is as follows: TGCGCCAGCAGCCGCTTACAGGGGGCTTCTGGAAACACCATATATTTT.